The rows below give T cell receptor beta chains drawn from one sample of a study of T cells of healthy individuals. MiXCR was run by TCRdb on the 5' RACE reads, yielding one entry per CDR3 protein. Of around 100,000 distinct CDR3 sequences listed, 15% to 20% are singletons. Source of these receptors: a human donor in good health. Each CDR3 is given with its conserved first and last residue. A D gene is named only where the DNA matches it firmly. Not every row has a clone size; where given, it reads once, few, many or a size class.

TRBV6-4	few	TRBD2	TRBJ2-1	CASSASTSGSNEQFF	TGTGCCAGCAGTGCGTCGACTAGCGGGAGTAATGAGCAGTTCTTC
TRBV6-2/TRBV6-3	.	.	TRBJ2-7	CASSHEGGPYEQYF	TGTGCCAGCAGTCACGAGGGGGGTCCCTACGAGCAGTACTTC
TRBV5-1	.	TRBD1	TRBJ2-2	CASSLAWTGSTGELFF	TGCGCCAGCAGCTTGGCCTGGACAGGGTCGACCGGGGAGCTGTTTTTT
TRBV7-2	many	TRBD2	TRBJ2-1	CASSLGLAGNNEQFF	TGTGCCAGCAGCTTAGGGCTAGCGGGGAACAATGAGCAGTTCTTC
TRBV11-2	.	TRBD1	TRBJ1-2	CASSSHRGRKGGYTF	TGTGCCAGCAGCTCACACAGGGGGCGTAAAGGGGGCTACACCTTC
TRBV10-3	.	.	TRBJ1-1	CAKPDRCGAFF	TGTGCCAAGCCCGACAGATGTGGAGCTTTCTTT
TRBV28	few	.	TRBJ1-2	CASSFPQGSNYGYTF	TGTGCCAGCAGTTTCCCGCAGGGATCCAACTATGGCTACACCTTC
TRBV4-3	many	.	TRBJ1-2	CASSQDPGDLHGYTF	TGCGCCAGCAGCCAAGATCCTGGGGACCTCCATGGCTACACCTTC
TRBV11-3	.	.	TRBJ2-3	CASSEGGWGGLNSDTQYF	TGTGCCAGCAGCGAGGGTGGTTGGGGGGGCCTTAACTCAGATACGCAGTATTTT
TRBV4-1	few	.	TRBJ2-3	CASSQVLAPDTQYF	TGCGCCAGCAGCCAAGTGCTAGCCCCAGATACGCAGTATTTT
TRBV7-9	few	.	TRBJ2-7	CASSFLDYEQYF	TGTGCCAGCAGCTTTCTAGATTACGAGCAGTACTTC
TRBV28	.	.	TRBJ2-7	CASSFPGGEQYF	TGTGCCAGCAGTTTTCCAGGAGGGGAGCAGTACTTC
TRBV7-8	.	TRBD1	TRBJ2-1	CASSLGQGAQVEQFF	TGTGCCAGCAGCTTAGGGCAGGGGGCGCAGGTTGAGCAGTTCTTC
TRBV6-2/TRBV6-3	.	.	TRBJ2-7	CASRSGGTATYEQYF	TGTGCCAGCAGGTCCGGGGGGACAGCTACCTACGAGCAGTACTTC
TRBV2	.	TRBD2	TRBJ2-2	CASKTSGTVTGELFF	TGTGCCAGCAAGACTAGCGGGACGGTCACCGGGGAGCTGTTTTTT
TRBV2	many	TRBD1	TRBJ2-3	CASSGDRDTQYF	TGTGCCAGCAGTGGGGACAGGGATACGCAGTATTTT
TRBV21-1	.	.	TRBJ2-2	CASNRQGTTGELFF	TGTGCCAGCAACCGACAGGGTACCACCGGGGAGCTGTTTTTT
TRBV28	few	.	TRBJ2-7	CASSFGEDSQGYEQYF	TGTGCCAGCAGTTTTGGAGAAGACTCGCAGGGCTACGAGCAGTACTTC
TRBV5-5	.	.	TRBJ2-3	CASSPGTLTTDTQYF	TGTGCCAGCAGCCCCGGGACCCTTACCACAGATACGCAGTATTTT
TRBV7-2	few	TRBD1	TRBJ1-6	CASSLVSGTGGGSPLHF	TGTGCCAGCAGCTTAGTCTCGGGGACAGGGGGAGGTTCACCCCTCCACTTT
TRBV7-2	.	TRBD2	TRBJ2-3	CASSLGSGSGGTDTQYF	TGTGCCAGCAGCTTAGGATCAGGTAGCGGGGGCACAGATACGCAGTATTTT
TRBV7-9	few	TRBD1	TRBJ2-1	CASSSPQGQRHHEQFF	TGTGCCAGCAGCTCCCCGCAGGGACAGAGACACCATGAGCAGTTCTTC
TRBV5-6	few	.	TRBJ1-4	CASSLGGSRQIF	TGTGCCAGCAGCTTGGGAGGGTCCCGTCAGATTTTT
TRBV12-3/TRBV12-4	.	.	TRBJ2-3	CASSSGVVTDTQYF	TGTGCCAGCAGTTCGGGGGTTGTCACAGATACGCAGTATTTT
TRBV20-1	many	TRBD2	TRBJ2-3	CSANGRSQDTQYF	TGCAGTGCTAACGGGAGGTCCCAAGATACGCAGTATTTT
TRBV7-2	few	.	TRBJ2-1	CASRAHRNEQFF	TGTGCCAGCCGGGCTCACAGAAATGAGCAGTTCTTC
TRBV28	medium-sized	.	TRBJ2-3	CASRSSFTDTQYF	TGTGCCAGCAGATCGAGCTTCACAGATACGCAGTATTTT
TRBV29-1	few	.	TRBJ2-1	CSSVVTSLSSYNEQFF	TGCAGCTCCGTGGTTACGAGTCTCAGCTCCTACAATGAGCAGTTCTTC
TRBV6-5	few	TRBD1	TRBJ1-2	CASSPNAGGTYTF	TGTGCCAGCAGTCCAAACGCAGGGGGCACCTACACCTTC